These 12 T cell receptor beta chains share one sample of origin, sequenced in a study of T cell repertoires in cytomegalovirus infection. No antigens are known for them. TCRdb independently ran MiXCR on the reads; one entry per CDR3 protein. The repertoire holds about 900,000 distinct CDR3 sequences, with around 32% as singletons. The specimen comprised cultured CD8+ T cells from PBMCs, sampled from culture after CMV antigen stimulation. These TCRs come from a human donor in good health (CMV status not recorded). Some clones in this sample may be carry-over from other donors' samples.

This clonotype was observed at least ten times. The chain uses TRBV7-6 and TRBJ1-1; D perhaps matches TRBD1 (6 bases). The V end lost 4 bases, the J end lost 1 base, and 10 bases lay between the germline ends. There are 14 residues in the CDR3. Per germline, CDR1 SGHVS and CDR2 FNYEAQ. CDR3: CASSSGQWNTEAFF. CDR3 nucleotide sequence: TGTGCCAGCAGCTCAGGACAGTGGAACACTGAAGCTTTCTTT.

The chain couples TRBV4-1 to TRBJ2-1; no definite D call. The CDR3 is made up of 13 amino acids. CDR1 is MGHRA, CDR2 YSYEKL, per germline. V was cut by 3 bases and J by 4 bases, with 7 bases left in between. CDR3 coding DNA: TGCGCCAGCAGCCACCAAGGGTACAATGAGCAGTTCTTC. Its protein product is CASSHQGYNEQFF.

This clonotype was detected only a few times. V is TRBV19 and J is TRBJ1-1; possible D gene TRBD1, 6 bases. Per the germline V gene, CDR1 is LNHDA and CDR2 is SQIVND (reference sequence). V was pared by 0 bases and J by 5 bases, with 10 bases between. The CDR3 loop spans 14 amino acids. CDR3 amino acids: CASSIETGSTEAFF. Written as DNA, the CDR3 is TGTGCCAGTAGTATAGAGACAGGATCGACTGAAGCTTTCTTT.

The V call is TRBV2, the J call TRBJ1-5; perhaps TRBD1 as D (5 bases). The V end was cut by 6 bases, the J end by 0 bases, with 15 bases between. Germline CDR1 and CDR2: SNHLY and FYNNEI. There are 16 residues in the CDR3. The CDR3 spells CASRNSGAYSNQPQHF. CDR3 bases: TGTGCCAGCAGGAACTCCGGGGCTTATAGCAATCAGCCCCAGCATTTT.

J is TRBJ2-5 and V is TRBV2; 13 bases are shared with TRBD2. With V trimmed by 10 bases and J by 0 bases, 5 bases remained unmatched. The CDR3 covers 15 residues. Germline V gene sequence: CDR1 SNHLY, CDR2 FYNNEI. CDR3 DNA sequence: TGTGCCACCCGGGGACTAGCGGGGTACCAAGAGACCCAGTACTTC. It is translated as CATRGLAGYQETQYF.

This clonotype has just a few counts. V is TRBV18 and J is TRBJ2-1, with 12 bases fitting TRBD1. V trimming: 4 bases; J trimming: 8 bases; junction bases outside the gene matches: 6. The CDR3 extends over 15 amino acids. CDR1 is KGHSH, CDR2 LQKENI, per germline. DNA for the CDR3: TGTGCCAGCTCACACAGGGACAGGGGGCGAGATGAGCAGTTCTTC. Translated, it gives CASSHRDRGRDEQFF. The complete variable domain, with remaining parts taken from reference TRBV18 and TRBJ2-1, reads NAGVMQNPRHLVRRRGQEARLRCSPMKGHSHVYWYRQLPEEGLKFMVYLQKENIIDESGMPKERFSAEFPKEGPSILRIQQVVRGDSAAYFCASSHRDRGRDEQFFGPGTRLTVL.

This clonotype has more than one count but fewer than ten. The chain employs TRBV12-5 and TRBJ2-1; a possible D gene is TRBD1 (5 bases). Germline CDR1 LGHNT, CDR2 FRNRAP. V lost 3 bases, J lost 0 bases, and 21 bases lay in between. The CDR3 runs 19 residues. The CDR3 coding sequence is TGTGCTAGTGGTTTAACCCGAATCCAGGGCTTTAGCTCCTACAATGAGCAGTTCTTC. Translating gives CASGLTRIQGFSSYNEQFF.

The chain is built from TRBV10-3 and TRBJ2-5; D is undetermined. The CDR3 has 15 residues. Trimming cost V 3 bases and J 1 base, with 12 bases left between them. Per germline, CDR1 ENHRY and CDR2 SYGVKD. The DNA of the CDR3 is TGTGCCATCAGTGACTCGGACCGGCGCCAAGAGACCCAGTACTTC. It encodes CAISDSDRRQETQYF.

V is TRBV7-8 and J is TRBJ1-5, with TRBD1 matching over 8 bases. The CDR3 is 14 residues long. From germline, CDR1 is SGHVS and CDR2 FQNEAQ. The V and J ends lost 1 base and 9 bases, in that order; junction bases with no gene match: 5. In DNA, the CDR3 is TGTGCCAGCAGCTTAGTACAGGGGGGAGGGCCCCAGCATTTT. Amino acids: CASSLVQGGGPQHF.

In its sample, this clonotype was seen a few times. This chain joins TRBV7-9 and TRBJ1-1; no clear D. Germline CDR1 and CDR2: SEHNR and FQNEAQ (reference sequence). The V gene lost 4 bases and the J gene lost 7 bases, with 16 bases spanning the gap. This CDR3 has 14 amino acids. The CDR3 bases are TGTGCCAGCAGCTCCTTAGGGTTGAAAGATGAAGCTTTCTTT. It specifies CASSSLGLKDEAFF.

This chain connects TRBV5-1 to TRBJ2-3; 7 positions agree with TRBD1. Trimming took 0 bases from V and 1 from J; bases not matched to a gene: 5. The CDR3 length is 16 residues. The germline V gene encodes CDR1 SGHRS and CDR2 YFSETQ. Written as DNA, the CDR3 is TGCGCCAGCAGCTTGGGACAGGGTAGCCGCACAGATACGCAGTATTTT. Its protein is CASSLGQGSRTDTQYF.

The chain employs TRBV5-5 and TRBJ1-6; no definite D call. V gave up 1 base and J gave up 13 bases, with 9 bases separating them. Germline CDR1 is SGHKS and CDR2 is YYEKEE (reference sequence). The CDR3 has 12 amino acids. CDR3 in DNA: TGTGCCAGCAGCTTGCCAGTATTTCCCCTCCACTTT. Protein: CASSLPVFPLHF. Supplemented by reference TRBV5-5 and TRBJ1-6, the full variable domain reads DAGVTQSPTHLIKTRGQQVTLRCSPISGHKSVSWYQQVLGQGPQFIFQYYEKEERGRGNFPDRFSARQFPNYSSELNVNALLLGDSALYLCASSLPVFPLHFGNGTRLTVT.